A selection of T cell receptor beta chains follows, all from one sample in a study of blood T cell repertoires in COVID-19. Here immunoSEQ multiplex PCR was the method, and the copy in TCRdb shows in-frame clones only, minus some. Of some 140,000 clones in the sample, roughly 84% were seen once. The sample comprised peripheral blood. The receptors derive from a woman in her fifties or sixties with COVID-19, enrolled during active disease. The CDR3 runs from the conserved cysteine through the conserved F or W. Fields, in order: J gene, D gene, clone size, V gene, CDR3 protein, CDR3 DNA. D genes are given only for firm matches. A clone size is listed for some rows: how often the clone was seen (once, few, many), or a class if it is expanded.

TRBJ1-1 | TRBD1 | once | TRBV30 | CAWSAGTVGRAFF | TGTGCCTGGAGTGCAGGGACAGTTGGGAGAGCTTTCTTT
TRBJ1-5 | NA | NA | TRBV5-6 | CASSFSSNQPQHF | TGTGCCAGCAGCTTCTCGAGCAATCAGCCCCAGCATTTT
TRBJ2-3 | TRBD1 | NA | TRBV10-3 | CAISEGTGSTDTQYF | TGTGCCATCAGTGAGGGGACAGGGAGCACAGATACGCAGTATTTT
TRBJ2-1 | TRBD1 | NA | TRBV7-6 | CASSPIGQVGSYNEQFF | TGTGCCAGCAGCCCTATCGGACAGGTCGGCTCCTACAATGAGCAGTTCTTC
TRBJ1-5 | NA | NA | TRBV5-5 | CASSLGAGNQPQHF | TGTGCCAGCAGCTTGGGGGCAGGGAATCAGCCCCAGCATTTT
TRBJ2-1 | NA | NA | TRBV11-3 | CASGSSYNEQFF | TGTGCATCCGGGAGCTCCTACAATGAGCAGTTCTTC
TRBJ1-2 | NA | few | TRBV3-1/TRBV3-2 | CASSMGTQSNYGYTF | TGTGCCAGCAGCATGGGGACACAGTCTAACTATGGCTACACCTTC
TRBJ1-3 | NA | many | TRBV7-8 | CASSLTNIYSGNTIYF | TGTGCCAGCAGCTTAACTAACATCTACTCTGGAAACACCATATATTTT
TRBJ2-3 | TRBD2 | NA | TRBV4-1 | CASSHTFPGTSGGTDTQYF | TGCGCCAGCAGCCATACCTTCCCCGGGACTAGCGGCGGCACAGATACGCAGTATTTT
TRBJ2-3 | TRBD2 | once | TRBV27 | CASSLGTSGGYTDTQYF | TGTGCCAGCAGTTTAGGGACTAGCGGGGGGTACACAGATACGCAGTATTTT
TRBJ2-5 | TRBD2 | once | TRBV29-1 | CSVWVAGEVTQYF | TGCAGCGTTTGGGTAGCGGGAGAGGTGACCCAGTACTTC
TRBJ1-5 | TRBD1 | few | TRBV25-1 | CASSESVTGDQPQHF | TGTGCCAGCAGTGAATCAGTAACAGGGGATCAGCCCCAGCATTTT
TRBJ1-5 | TRBD1 | NA | TRBV18 | CASSPTSGQGRYQPQHF | TGTGCCAGCTCCCCGACCAGCGGACAGGGAAGGTATCAGCCCCAGCATTTT
TRBJ1-1 | TRBD1 | NA | TRBV7-9 | CASSLRQGLRAFF | TGTGCCAGCAGCTTGAGACAGGGGCTAAGAGCTTTCTTT
TRBJ2-7 | NA | NA | TRBV6-5 | CASSSQGWGNEQYF | TGTGCCAGCAGTTCTCAGGGTTGGGGAAACGAGCAGTACTTC
TRBJ2-1 | NA | NA | TRBV6-5 | CASSSSGHEQFF | TGTGCCAGCAGCTCGTCAGGGCATGAGCAGTTCTTC
TRBJ2-5 | NA | NA | TRBV21-1 | CASSKGQGSRKETQYF | TGTGCCAGCAGCAAGGGGCAGGGTAGTAGAAAAGAGACCCAGTACTTC
TRBJ2-1 | TRBD2 | few | TRBV29-1 | CSVQRGGSLSYNEQFF | TGCAGCGTCCAGCGGGGGGGTTCCCTCTCCTACAATGAGCAGTTCTTC
TRBJ1-1 | NA | NA | TRBV11-3 | CASSTGQGGAEAFF | TGTGCCAGCAGCACCGGGCAGGGTGGTGCTGAAGCTTTCTTT
TRBJ1-5 | TRBD1 | NA | TRBV5-6 | CASSAQGINQPQHF | TGTGCCAGCAGCGCACAGGGGATCAATCAGCCCCAGCATTTT
TRBJ1-5 | NA | NA | TRBV5-1 | CASSTGVGGTQPQHF | TGCGCCAGCAGCACGGGCGTAGGGGGAACTCAGCCCCAGCATTTT
TRBJ1-5 | NA | NA | TRBV6-4 | CASSGGWGQPQHF | TGTGCCAGCAGTGGCGGGTGGGGTCAGCCCCAGCATTTT
TRBJ1-4 | TRBD1 | NA | TRBV2 | CASKLLRKGAEKLFF | TGTGCCAGCAAATTGTTGAGGAAGGGGGCTGAAAAACTGTTTTTT
TRBJ1-5 | NA | NA | TRBV18 | CASSPSENNQPQHF | TGTGCCAGCTCACCCAGCGAGAACAATCAGCCCCAGCATTTT
TRBJ1-6 | TRBD1 | NA | TRBV7-9 | CASIGQGHSPLHF | TGTGCCAGCATAGGACAGGGTCACTCACCCCTCCACTTT
TRBJ1-2 | NA | NA | TRBV6-5 | CASSYSQAPYGYTF | TGTGCCAGCAGTTACTCACAGGCCCCCTATGGCTACACCTTC
TRBJ2-1 | TRBD2 | many | TRBV3-1/TRBV3-2 | CASSQEWVAGGRYNEQFF | TGTGCCAGCAGCCAAGAGTGGGTGGCGGGGGGCAGGTACAATGAGCAGTTCTTC
TRBJ1-3 | NA | NA | TRBV5-1 | CASSKTGSSGNTIYF | TGCGCCAGCAGCAAGACTGGAAGCTCTGGAAACACCATATATTTT
TRBJ1-4 | TRBD1 | NA | TRBV9 | CASSAETGLNEKLFF | TGTGCCAGCAGCGCAGAGACAGGGCTTAATGAAAAACTGTTTTTT
TRBJ1-3 | NA | once | TRBV6-1 | CASSELRGSGNTIYF | TGTGCCAGCAGTGAACTAAGGGGCTCTGGAAACACCATATATTTT
TRBJ2-1 | TRBD2 | NA | TRBV3-1/TRBV3-2 | CASSPLLAGGGNEQFF | TGTGCCAGCAGCCCGTTACTAGCGGGAGGTGGTAATGAGCAGTTCTTC
TRBJ2-5 | NA | NA | TRBV2 | CAVNRGLGTQYF | TGTGCCGTGAACCGGGGTCTAGGGACCCAGTACTTC
TRBJ1-3 | NA | NA | TRBV9 | CASSVASLGTGNTIYF | TGTGCCAGCAGCGTAGCTAGCCTAGGTACTGGAAACACCATATATTTT
TRBJ1-2 | TRBD1 | NA | TRBV11-2 | CASSPGTGSNYGYTF | TGTGCCAGCAGCCCCGGGACAGGGTCTAACTATGGCTACACCTTC
TRBJ2-7 | NA | once | TRBV7-9 | CASSSNLGLNYEQYF | TGTGCCAGCAGCTCGAATTTGGGGCTTAACTACGAGCAGTACTTC
TRBJ1-2 | NA | NA | TRBV7-9 | CASSRLGGTSGYTF | TGTGCCAGCAGCCGCCTAGGGGGAACAAGTGGCTACACCTTC
TRBJ2-5 | TRBD2 | once | TRBV6-2/TRBV6-3 | CASSYGGGWATQYF | TGTGCCAGCAGTTACGGCGGGGGGTGGGCGACCCAGTACTTC
TRBJ1-5 | TRBD1 | NA | TRBV3-1/TRBV3-2 | CASSQGTGGGNQPQHF | TGTGCCAGCAGCCAGGGGACAGGGGGAGGCAATCAGCCCCAGCATTTT
TRBJ1-1 | TRBD1 | once | TRBV3-1/TRBV3-2 | CASSPRQGRDTEAFF | TGTGCCAGCAGCCCCAGACAGGGGAGGGACACTGAAGCTTTCTTT
TRBJ2-5 | NA | NA | TRBV12-5 | CASGPSSETQYF | TGTGCTAGTGGTCCCTCTTCTGAGACCCAGTACTTC
TRBJ1-1 | TRBD1 | few | TRBV12-3/TRBV12-4 | CATSQGQYEAFF | TGTGCCACCTCCCAGGGACAGTATGAAGCTTTCTTT